The 10 T cell receptor beta chains below all came from one sample that was sequenced in a study of blood T cell repertoires in COVID-19. Only in-frame clones appear in the TCRdb table, and some are missing; sequencing was by immunoSEQ multiplex PCR. Of about 100,000 clones listed, approximately 86% are singletons. The sequenced material came from peripheral blood. The receptor source for this set is a man between 45 and 60 years old with active or convalescent COVID-19.

J is TRBJ2-5 and V is TRBV2; TRBD1 aligns across 10 bases. With 6 bases clipped from V and 5 bases from J, the junction kept 6 bases outside the gene matches. The CDR3 runs to 14 residues. Per the germline V gene, CDR1 is SNHLY and CDR2 is FYNNEI. The CDR3 DNA is TGTGCCAGCAGGGATTCGGGACAGGGGGAGACCCAGTACTTC. It yields the protein CASRDSGQGETQYF. The full variable domain, its missing parts supplied by reference TRBV2 and TRBJ2-5, is EPEVTQTPSHQVTQMGQEVILRCVPISNHLYFYWYRQILGQKVEFLVSFYNNEISEKSEIFDDQFSVERPDGSNFTLKIRSTKLEDSAMYFCASRDSGQGETQYFGPGTRLLVL.

The chain links TRBV7-2 to TRBJ1-2; the match to TRBD1 covers 8 bases. The CDR3 is 14 amino acids. Unmatched junction bases numbered 6, after V lost 6 bases and J lost 3 bases. CDR1 SGHTA and CDR2 FQGNSA come from the germline V gene. The CDR3 is CASRVQGGDYGYTF. The CDR3 coding sequence is TGTGCCAGCAGGGTACAGGGGGGAGACTATGGCTACACCTTC.

V gene TRBV21-1 combines with J gene TRBJ1-1; the table's D call, TRBD1, has no DNA check behind it. TRBV21-1 is described as a pseudogene. This CDR3 is 17 amino acids long. As DNA, the CDR3 is TGTGCCAGCATTCAGTGGGTAGCCACAGGGGAAGACACTGAAGCTTTCTTT. It specifies CASIQWVATGEDTEAFF.

In DNA, the CDR3 is TGTGCCAGTAGTCCAGGGTATAATCAGCCCCAGCATTTT. Its translation: CASSPGYNQPQHF. The chain joins TRBV19 to TRBJ1-5; perhaps TRBD1 as D (5 bases). Germline V lookup: CDR1 LNHDA, CDR2 SQIVND (reference sequence). Trimming removed 5 bases from V and 4 bases from J, with 9 bases in between. The CDR3 runs to 13 residues. Complete variable domain (other parts from reference TRBV19 and TRBJ1-5): DGGITQSPKYLFRKEGQNVTLSCEQNLNHDAMYWYRQDPGQGLRLIYYSQIVNDFQKGDIAEGYSVSREKKESFPLTVTSAQKNPTAFYLCASSPGYNQPQHFGDGTRLSIL.

The chain couples TRBV10-2 to TRBJ1-6; D may be TRBD1 (6 bases). This CDR3 is 13 amino acids long. The germline V gene encodes CDR1 WSHSY and CDR2 SAAADI. Trimming pared 8 bases from V and 7 bases from J, leaving 12 bases between. CDR3 sequence reads: CASRGQINSPLHF. In DNA form, the CDR3 reads TGCGCCAGCCGGGGACAAATCAATTCACCCCTCCACTTT.

The chain couples TRBV11-2 to TRBJ2-7; D not certain. This CDR3 contains 12 residues. The V end was cut by 3 bases, the J end by 6 bases, with 9 bases between. Germline lookup yields CDR1 SGHAT and CDR2 FQNNGV. Here the CDR3 DNA reads TGTGCCAGCAGCTTCAGGAATCGCGAGCAGTACGTC. Its protein product is CASSFRNREQYV.

The chain couples TRBV29-1 to TRBJ2-1; 12 nucleotides match TRBD1. V shed 6 bases, J shed 0 bases, and the junction held 15 bases outside the gene matches. CDR1 and CDR2 (germline): SQVTM, ANQGSEA. This CDR3 is 19 amino acids long. The CDR3, as DNA: TGCAGCGTCGCTACGCCGGGACAGGGGGCCCGGAGCTCCTACAATGAGCAGTTCTTC. As protein: CSVATPGQGARSSYNEQFF.

This clone was seen a single time. The chain couples TRBV3-1 (or the pseudogene TRBV3-2) to TRBJ1-4; D is possibly TRBD1 (5 bases). The germline CDR1 and CDR2 sequences are LGHDT and YNNKEL (reference sequence). The CDR3 has 16 amino acids. V was clipped by 0 bases and J by 6 bases, with 14 bases between them. Here the CDR3 reads CASSQDSAGLYEKLFF. The CDR3 nucleotides are TGTGCCAGCAGCCAAGATTCGGCAGGGCTTTATGAAAAACTGTTTTTT.

This sequence joins TRBV10-2 and TRBJ2-6; D is possibly TRBD1 (6 bases). Germline-derived CDR1 and CDR2 are WSHSY and SAAADI. The CDR3 totals 15 residues. The V and J ends lost 4 bases and 4 bases respectively, with 11 bases between them. DNA of the CDR3: TGCGCCAGCAGTGCTACAGGGCTCGGGGCCAACGTCCTGACTTTC. Residues: CASSATGLGANVLTF.

The chain combines TRBV28 with TRBJ1-2; D ambiguous. Germline lookup yields CDR1 MDHEN and CDR2 SYDVKM. V dropped 6 bases and J dropped 7 bases, with 15 bases sitting between them. The CDR3 loop spans 13 amino acids. The CDR3 coding sequence is TGTGCCAGCAGGGCACTGGGTACGGGTGGCTACACCTTC. Protein product: CASRALGTGGYTF.